What follows are 8 T cell receptor beta chains derived from one specimen sequenced in a study of OX40 agonist ivuxolimab in advanced cancers. Assay used: immunoSEQ multiplex PCR; TCRdb lists only in-frame clones, some missing. The sample lists about 52,000 clones, roughly 93% occurring once. Sequences were derived from CD4+ or CD8+ T cells sorted from blood, sampled in a trial of the OX40 agonist ivuxolimab. Source of these receptors: an adult with an advanced solid tumor such as melanoma, head and neck, liver or kidney cancer.

CDR3 in DNA: TGTGCCAGCAGCGCGACTAGCAATGAGCAGTTCTTC. The encoded protein is CASSATSNEQFF. The chain couples TRBV9 to TRBJ2-1; TRBD2 is a possible D gene (6 bases). V was clipped by 3 bases and J by 6 bases, with 7 bases between them. Germline values: CDR1 SGDLS, CDR2 YYNGEE. The CDR3 contains 12 residues.

This chain connects TRBV7-9 to TRBJ2-7; D gene uncertain. V lost 1 base to trimming and J lost 4 bases, with 11 bases between them. CDR1 and CDR2 (germline): SEHNR, FQNEAQ (reference sequence). CDR3 length: 14 residues. CDR3 nucleotide sequence: TGTGCCAGCAGCTTAGTAGGACCCGGATACGAGCAGTACTTC. It is translated as CASSLVGPGYEQYF. Full variable domain (missing parts from reference TRBV7-9 and TRBJ2-7): DTGVSQNPRHKITKRGQNVTFRCDPISEHNRLYWYRQTLGQGPEFLTYFQNEAQLEKSRLLSDRFSAERPKGSFSTLEIQRTEQGDSAMYLCASSLVGPGYEQYFGPGTRLTVT.

The V gene is TRBV12-5, the J gene TRBJ1-2, with D unclear. The CDR3 totals 14 residues. Trimming removed 1 base from V and 4 bases from J, with 10 bases in between. The V gene's germline CDR1 is LGHNT and CDR2 FRNRAP. Here the CDR3 reads CASGLDADGYGYTF. The DNA for the CDR3 is TGTGCTAGTGGTTTGGACGCCGATGGCTATGGCTACACCTTC.

V and J are TRBV7-9 and TRBJ1-1; 8 bases map to TRBD1. Germline assignment: CDR1 SEHNR and CDR2 FQNEAQ (reference sequence). The CDR3 spans 15 residues. V lost 1 base and J lost 5; bases outside the gene matches: 6. The CDR3 nucleotides read TGTGCCAGCAGCTTAGACCAGGGGGCGGAAACTGAAGCTTTCTTT. Its protein is CASSLDQGAETEAFF.

This chain's CDR3 is CASSQTGTLYEQYF. CDR3 DNA: TGTGCCAGCAGCCAAACGGGAACCCTCTACGAGCAGTACTTC. The rearrangement uses TRBV28 and TRBJ2-7, with D maybe TRBD2 (5 bases). Germline loops: CDR1 MDHEN, CDR2 SYDVKM. The CDR3 is made up of 14 amino acids. V dropped 6 bases and J dropped 3 bases, with 15 bases sitting between them.

V and J are TRBV28 and TRBJ2-1; no clear D. The length of the CDR3 is 14 residues. Germline loops: CDR1 MDHEN, CDR2 SYDVKM. Trimming removed 7 bases from V and 8 bases from J, with 18 bases in between. DNA of the CDR3: TGTGCCAGCACCCTCGCTAGTTTAGAGGATGAGCAGTTCTTC. Protein: CASTLASLEDEQFF. The full variable domain, in which reference TRBV28 and TRBJ2-1 provide the parts outside the CDR3, is DVKVTQSSRYLVKRTGEKVFLECVQDMDHENMFWYRQDPGLGLRLIYFSYDVKMKEKGDIPEGYSVSREKKERFSLILESASTNQTSMYLCASTLASLEDEQFFGPGTRLTVL.

The chain is built from TRBV9 and TRBJ2-7; D not certain. Deletions cut 0 bases from V and 2 bases from J, with 9 bases between. This CDR3 is 14 amino acids long. Germline values: CDR1 SGDLS, CDR2 YYNGEE. In nucleotides, the CDR3 is TGTGCCAGCAGCGTAGAAACAGCAACCTACGAGCAGTACTTC. Its translation: CASSVETATYEQYF.

CDR3 nucleotides: TGCGCCAGCAGCCTAGCGGGATCCATTGAGCAGTTCTTC. Protein sequence: CASSLAGSIEQFF. The V and J genes are TRBV4-1 and TRBJ2-1, with 8 bases matching TRBD2. Germline loops: CDR1 MGHRA, CDR2 YSYEKL. The V and J ends lost 4 bases and 9 bases, in that order; junction bases with no gene match: 5. This CDR3 spans 13 amino acids.